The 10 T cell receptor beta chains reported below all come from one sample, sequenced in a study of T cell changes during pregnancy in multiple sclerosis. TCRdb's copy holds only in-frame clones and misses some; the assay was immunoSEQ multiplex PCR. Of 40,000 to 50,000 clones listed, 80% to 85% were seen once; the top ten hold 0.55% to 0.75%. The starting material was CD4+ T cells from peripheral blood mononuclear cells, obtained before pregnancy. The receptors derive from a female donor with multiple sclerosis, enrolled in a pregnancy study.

The CDR3 DNA sequence: TGTGCCAGCAGCTCCCCTCCCGCACAGGGCAAGCAGTACTTC. This gives the protein CASSSPPAQGKQYF. This chain uses TRBV7-6 with TRBJ2-7; tentatively, D is TRBD1 (6 bases). The CDR3 loop spans 14 amino acids. V was cut by 4 bases and J by 8 bases, with 18 bases left in between. Per germline, CDR1 SGHVS and CDR2 FNYEAQ.

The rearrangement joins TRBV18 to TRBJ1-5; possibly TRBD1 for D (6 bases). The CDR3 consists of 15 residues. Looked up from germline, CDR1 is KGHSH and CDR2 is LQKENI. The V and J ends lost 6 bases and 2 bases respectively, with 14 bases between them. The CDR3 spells CASSLEQGGNQPQHF. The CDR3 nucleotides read TGTGCCAGCTCTCTCGAACAGGGTGGCAATCAGCCCCAGCATTTT.

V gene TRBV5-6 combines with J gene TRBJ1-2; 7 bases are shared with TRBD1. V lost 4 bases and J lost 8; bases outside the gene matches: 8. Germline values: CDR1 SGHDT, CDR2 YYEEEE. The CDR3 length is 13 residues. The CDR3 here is CASSPPDRSGYTF. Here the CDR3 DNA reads TGTGCCAGCAGCCCCCCGGACAGGTCCGGCTACACCTTC.

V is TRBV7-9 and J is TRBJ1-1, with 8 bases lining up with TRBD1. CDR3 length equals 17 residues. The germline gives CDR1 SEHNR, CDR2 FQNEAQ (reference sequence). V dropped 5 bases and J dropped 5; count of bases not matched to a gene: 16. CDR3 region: CASSATGALSLRTEAFF. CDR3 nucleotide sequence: TGTGCCAGCAGCGCGACAGGGGCGTTAAGCCTGAGGACTGAAGCTTTCTTT. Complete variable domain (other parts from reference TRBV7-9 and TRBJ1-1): DTGVSQNPRHKITKRGQNVTFRCDPISEHNRLYWYRQTLGQGPEFLTYFQNEAQLEKSRLLSDRFSAERPKGSFSTLEIQRTEQGDSAMYLCASSATGALSLRTEAFFGQGTRLTVV.

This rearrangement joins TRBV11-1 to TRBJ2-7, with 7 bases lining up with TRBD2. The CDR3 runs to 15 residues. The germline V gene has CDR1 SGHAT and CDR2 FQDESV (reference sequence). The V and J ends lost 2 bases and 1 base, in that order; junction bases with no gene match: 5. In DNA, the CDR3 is TGTGCCAGCAGCTTACTTGGGGGGGAGTCCTACGAGCAGTACTTC. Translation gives CASSLLGGESYEQYF.

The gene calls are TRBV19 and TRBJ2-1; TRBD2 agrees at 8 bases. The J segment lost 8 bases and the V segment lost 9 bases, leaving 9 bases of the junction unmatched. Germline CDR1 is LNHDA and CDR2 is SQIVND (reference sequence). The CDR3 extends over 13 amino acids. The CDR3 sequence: CASRGGPVYEQFF. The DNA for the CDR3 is TGTGCCAGCCGGGGGGGGCCAGTGTATGAGCAGTTCTTC.

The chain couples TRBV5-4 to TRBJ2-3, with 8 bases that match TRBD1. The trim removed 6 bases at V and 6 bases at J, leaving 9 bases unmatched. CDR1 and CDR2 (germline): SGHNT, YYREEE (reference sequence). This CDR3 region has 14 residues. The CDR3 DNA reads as TGTGCCAGCACCACGGGACAGGAGATCGATACGCAGTATTTT. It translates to CASTTGQEIDTQYF.

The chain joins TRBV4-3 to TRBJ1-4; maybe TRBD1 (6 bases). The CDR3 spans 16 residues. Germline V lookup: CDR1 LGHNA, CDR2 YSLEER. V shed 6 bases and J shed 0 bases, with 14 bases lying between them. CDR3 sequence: CASSRDTYTTNEKLFF. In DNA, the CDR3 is TGCGCCAGCAGTCGGGACACCTACACAACTAATGAAAAACTGTTTTTT.

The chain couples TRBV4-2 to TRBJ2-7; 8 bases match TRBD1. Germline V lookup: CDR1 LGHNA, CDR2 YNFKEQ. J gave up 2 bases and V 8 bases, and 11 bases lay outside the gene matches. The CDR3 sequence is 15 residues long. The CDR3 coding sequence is TGTGCCAGCGGTCCAGGGGGCGCGGCGACCTACGAGCAGTACTTC. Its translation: CASGPGGAATYEQYF.

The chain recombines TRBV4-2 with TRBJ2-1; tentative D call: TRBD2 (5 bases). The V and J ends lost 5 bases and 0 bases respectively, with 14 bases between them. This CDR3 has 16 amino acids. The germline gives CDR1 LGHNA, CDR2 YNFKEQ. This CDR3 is CASSSEGRSSYNEQFF. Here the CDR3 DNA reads TGTGCCAGCAGCTCCGAGGGCCGGAGCTCCTACAATGAGCAGTTCTTC.